The clone carrying this TCR beta chain was seen a handful of times. Antigen specificity is unknown. The table came from immunoSEQ multiplex PCR; TCRdb's copy has only in-frame clones and leaves some out. Of more than 65,000 clones listed, 85% to 90% are singletons. The CDR3 has 14 amino acids. The V end lost 1 base, the J end lost 0 bases, and 4 bases lay between the germline ends. The germline V gene encodes CDR1 MDHEN and CDR2 SYDVKM. The data stem from a study of graft-versus-host responses after intestinal transplantation. The source is a human donor who received an intestinal transplant. The sample was unstimulated CD4+ T cells sorted from spleen or lymph node cells, taken before intestinal transplant. The chain combines TRBV28 with TRBJ2-4; D remains unclear. The CDR3 is CASSLSLAKNIQYF. The CDR3 nucleotides are TGTGCCAGCAGTTTATCTCTAGCCAAAAACATTCAGTACTTC. Looking up the rest from reference TRBV28 and TRBJ2-4 gives the full variable domain: DVKVTQSSRYLVKRTGEKVFLECVQDMDHENMFWYRQDPGLGLRLIYFSYDVKMKEKGDIPEGYSVSREKKERFSLILESASTNQTSMYLCASSLSLAKNIQYFGAGTRLSVL.